This T cell receptor (beta chain) came from a study of response to subunit inactivated influenza vaccine (dated by TCRdb to 2016 to 2018). Context from the whole study: Deep quantitative T cell receptor repertoire profiling was used in the study to track responses to a trivalent subunit inactivated influenza vaccine.

The method was RT-PCR. Sequenced using an Illumina HiSeq 2500. TCRdb reanalyzed the raw reads on its own, using fastp at Q25 for trimming and MiXCR for clone calling, and kept in-frame beta chains. Every distinct CDR3 protein forms one entry, paired with its most common genes and DNA. The sample table holds some 600,000 distinct CDR3 sequences, of which approximately 14% were seen once. Of the sample, roughly 7.6% falls within the top ten clones. This clonotype was picked up many times. No cognate antigen has been identified for it. Base qualities are not recorded, but no much larger clone differs from it by a single base. The CDR3 has 13 amino acids, counting the end cysteine and phenylalanine. The kept DNA is CDR3 alone, 39 bases in frame from the first base. Sequences DFQATT (CDR1) and SNEGSKA (CDR2) are obtained from the germline V gene (reference sequence). Trimmed from V: 7 bases; trimmed from J: 5 bases; junction bases lacking a gene match: 11.

Overall study outcomes, separate from this receptor: According to the authors, only a limited number of new T cells may be recruited by each seasonal influenza vaccination.

This sequence was found in a man aged 50-59 years who received an inactivated influenza vaccine. Donor details come from another sample of the same person, matched by shared clones. The receptor chain draws on TRBV20-1 and TRBJ2-7; 7 bases in the junction line up with TRBD1. Sequenced material: PBMCs from blood, taken roughly 15 days before vaccination. The nucleotide sequence is TGCAGTGTCATGGACAGGATCGGCCACGAGCAGTACTTC. It translates to CSVMDRIGHEQYF.